What follows are 14 T cell receptor beta chains derived from one specimen sequenced in a study of Graves' ophthalmopathy and Graves' hyperthyroidism. Transcripts of RNA were the source for amplifying TCR beta CDR3 regions. First-round RT-PCR used HTBI primers; second-round multiplex PCR followed. One entry per CDR3 protein, called by TCRdb with MiXCR from the multiplex PCR reads. The sample has tens of thousands of distinct CDR3 sequences; about 51% are singletons. The sequenced sample was peripheral blood. The receptor source for this set is an adult man with Graves' ophthalmopathy.

This chain joins TRBV6-1 and TRBJ2-5, with TRBD1 identical over 9 bases. Germline loops: CDR1 MNHNS, CDR2 SASEGT. V was clipped by 6 bases and J by 4 bases; unmatched bases: 3. This CDR3 is 13 amino acids long. The CDR3 reads CASRQTGGETQYF. The CDR3 DNA sequence: TGTGCCAGCAGGCAGACAGGGGGAGAGACCCAGTACTTC.

This clonotype occurred a few times. J is TRBJ2-2 and V is TRBV7-6, with 11 bases identical to TRBD2. This CDR3 is built from 17 residues. V gave up 3 bases and J gave up 0 bases; unmatched junction bases: 3. Per germline, CDR1 SGHVS and CDR2 FNYEAQ. In DNA, the CDR3 is TGTGCCAGCAGCTTCCCGGGACTAGCGGCGAACACCGGGGAGCTGTTTTTT. Protein: CASSFPGLAANTGELFF. The entire variable domain, with the rest obtained from reference TRBV7-6 and TRBJ2-2, is as follows: GAGVSQSPRYKVTKRGQDVALRCDPISGHVSLYWYRQALGQGPEFLTYFNYEAQQDKSGLPNDRFSAERPEGSISTLTIQRTEQRDSAMYRCASSFPGLAANTGELFFGEGSRLTVL.

This clonotype was observed many times. This chain joins TRBV20-1 and TRBJ1-5; TRBD1 might be the D (5 bases). Germline CDR1 reads DFQATT; CDR2 reads SNEGSKA (reference sequence). The CDR3 is made up of 16 amino acids. The V gene lost 3 bases and the J gene lost 7 bases, with 22 bases spanning the gap. The CDR3 is CSARVTSGGNLQPQHF. DNA of the CDR3: TGCAGTGCTAGGGTTACGAGTGGGGGGAATCTGCAGCCCCAGCATTTT.

The chain is built from TRBV7-9 and TRBJ2-3; 11 bases fit TRBD2. V lost 1 base and J lost 4; bases outside the gene matches: 1. Germline-derived CDR1 and CDR2 are SEHNR and FQNEAQ (reference sequence). CDR3 length: 15 residues. Here the CDR3 reads CASSLELAGADTQYF. For the CDR3, the DNA is TGTGCCAGCAGCTTAGAACTAGCGGGAGCAGATACGCAGTATTTT. Using reference TRBV7-9 and TRBJ2-3 for the parts outside the CDR3, the full variable domain is DTGVSQNPRHKITKRGQNVTFRCDPISEHNRLYWYRQTLGQGPEFLTYFQNEAQLEKSRLLSDRFSAERPKGSFSTLEIQRTEQGDSAMYLCASSLELAGADTQYFGPGTRLTVL.

This clonotype came up many times. V usage is TRBV3-1 and J usage is TRBJ1-1; D ambiguous. Germline CDR1 LGHDT, CDR2 YNNKEL (reference sequence). V lost 1 base to trimming and J lost 1 base, with 7 bases between them. CDR3 length: 14 residues. The CDR3 sequence: CASSQASANTEAFF. In nucleotides, the CDR3 is TGTGCCAGCAGCCAAGCATCAGCGAACACTGAAGCTTTCTTT.

This clonotype was observed at least ten times. V and J are TRBV5-1 and TRBJ2-5; D ambiguous. Germline CDR1 reads SGHRS; CDR2 reads YFSETQ. Trimming left V 0 bases short and J 8 bases short, with 11 bases between. The CDR3 spans 13 residues. The CDR3 loop is CASSLGSSSTQYF. The CDR3 coding sequence is TGCGCCAGCAGCTTGGGGAGTTCGTCCACCCAGTACTTC.

This rearrangement joins TRBV7-3 to TRBJ2-1; D gene unclear. The length of the CDR3 is 15 residues. Trimming removed 2 bases at V and 0 bases at J, with 8 bases between. Germline V gene data show CDR1 as SGHTA and CDR2 as FQGTGA. The CDR3 is CASSLSGYSYNEQFF. In DNA form, the CDR3 reads TGTGCCAGCAGCTTATCGGGTTACTCCTACAATGAGCAGTTCTTC.

Comment on this clonotype: Because the CDR3's place on the DNA is in doubt, the DNA is left out and the CDR3 is given as listed by TCRdb. The rearrangement joins TRBV5-1 to TRBJ1-1; the table calls TRBD1, which could not be checked here. Germline values: CDR1 SGHRS, CDR2 YFSETQ. The CDR3 contains 20 residues when both ends are counted. The CDR3 sequence is CASSFYICSARGQGDTEAFF.

This clonotype was counted many times. The V call is TRBV12-5, the J call TRBJ2-2, with 9 bases identical to TRBD1. Germline-derived CDR1 and CDR2 are LGHNT and FRNRAP. This CDR3 contains 15 residues. V lost 4 bases and J lost 6; bases outside the gene matches: 6. The CDR3 nucleotides read TGTGCTAGTGGTTCCCTCGGGACAGGGCCCGGGGAGCTGTTTTTT. It yields the protein CASGSLGTGPGELFF.

Note on this clonotype: A much larger clone is a single base away; this may be a read error. The V and J genes are TRBV12-3 or TRBV12-4 and TRBJ2-1, with D perhaps matching TRBD2 (5 bases). The CDR3 has 16 residues. The CDR3 bases are TGTGCCAGCACCTCCTACCCGGGTAGCGCCTACAGTGAGCAGTTCTTC. This codes for CASTSYPGSAYSEQFF.

The chain carries TRBV7-9 and TRBJ2-7, with 8 bases fitting TRBD1. J lost 4 bases, V lost 3 bases, and 2 bases had no gene match. The CDR3 loop spans 13 amino acids. The germline V gene encodes CDR1 SEHNR and CDR2 FQNEAQ (reference sequence). CDR3 protein: CASSLGQEYEQYF. CDR3 in DNA: TGTGCCAGCAGCTTGGGACAGGAATACGAGCAGTACTTC.

The V and J genes are TRBV6-4 and TRBJ2-2; D is unresolved. This CDR3 has 12 residues. The ends were cut back, 4 bases at V and 6 bases at J, with 6 bases in the middle. CDR1 is MRHNA, CDR2 SNTAGT, per germline. CDR3 DNA: TGTGCCAGCAGTGGCGCTTCCGGGGAGCTGTTTTTT. Translation gives CASSGASGELFF.

CDR3 bases: TGTGCCAGCAGTCGAGCGGGGGCCAGCTATGGCTACACCTTC. It is translated as CASSRAGASYGYTF. V usage is TRBV7-9 and J usage is TRBJ1-2; possible D gene TRBD1, 6 bases. This CDR3 contains 14 residues. Trimming took 6 bases from V and 4 from J, leaving 15 bases between them. Germline values: CDR1 SEHNR, CDR2 FQNEAQ (reference sequence).

The rearrangement uses TRBV6-4 and TRBJ1-1, with 8 positions matching TRBD1. The CDR3 totals 16 residues. Looked up from germline, CDR1 is MRHNA and CDR2 is SNTAGT. V gave up 6 bases and J gave up 5 bases; unmatched junction bases: 14. The CDR3 sequence is CASRDRQTGAATEAFF. CDR3 bases: TGTGCCAGCAGGGATCGCCAGACAGGGGCGGCTACTGAAGCTTTCTTT.